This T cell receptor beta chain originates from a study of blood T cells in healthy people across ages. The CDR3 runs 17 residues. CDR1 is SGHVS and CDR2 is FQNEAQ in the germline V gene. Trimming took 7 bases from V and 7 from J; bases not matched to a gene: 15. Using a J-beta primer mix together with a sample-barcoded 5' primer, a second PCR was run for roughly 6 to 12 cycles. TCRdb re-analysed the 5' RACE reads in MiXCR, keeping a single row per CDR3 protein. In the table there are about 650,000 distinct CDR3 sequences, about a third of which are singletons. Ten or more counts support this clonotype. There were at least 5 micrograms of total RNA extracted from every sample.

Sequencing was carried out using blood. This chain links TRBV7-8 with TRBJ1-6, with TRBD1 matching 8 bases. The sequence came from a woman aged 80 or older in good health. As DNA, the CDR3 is TGTGCCAGCAAGGGGGCTTCCGGACAGGGAAAAAATTCACCCCTCCACTTT. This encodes CASKGASGQGKNSPLHF.